A single sample is the source of the 16 T cell receptor beta chains below, sequenced in a study of control samples from healthy donors and cancer patients. Here immunoSEQ multiplex PCR was the method, and the copy in TCRdb shows in-frame clones only, minus some. The data contain about 80,000 clones, 84% of them singletons. Sample: PBMCs. The receptors come from a man in his fifties or sixties with head and neck cancer.

This chain links TRBV11-2 with TRBJ2-7; the D gene is possibly TRBD1 (9 bases). V was pared by 2 bases and J by 5 bases, with 19 bases between. The CDR3 extends over 16 amino acids. Per the germline V gene, CDR1 is SGHAT and CDR2 is FQNNGV. This CDR3 reads CASSLTGGTGTHEQYF. The CDR3, as DNA: TGTGCCAGCAGCTTAACGGGGGGGACAGGGACCCACGAGCAGTACTTC.

This clone was picked up a small number of times. Other DNA sequences in the sample encode the same CDR3. V usage is TRBV9 and J usage is TRBJ2-2; 8 nucleotides match TRBD2. The CDR3 covers 16 residues. J gave up 3 bases and V 10 bases, and 14 bases lay outside the gene matches. CDR1 SGDLS and CDR2 YYNGEE come from the germline V gene. CDR3 sequence (DNA): TGTGCCCGCCGCGTCGGGGGCGGGGGGCACACCGGGGAGCTGTTTTTT. This gives the protein CARRVGGGGHTGELFF.

This clone was detected a few times. The chain employs TRBV6-6 and TRBJ2-7; 11 bases agree with TRBD2. Per germline, CDR1 MNHNY and CDR2 SVGAGI (reference sequence). J lost 3 bases, V lost 6 bases, and 4 bases had no gene match. The CDR3 length is 14 residues. CDR3: CASRKLAGDYEQYF. The DNA of the CDR3 is TGTGCCAGCAGGAAACTAGCGGGGGACTACGAGCAGTACTTC.

The rearrangement links TRBV18 to TRBJ2-7; 7 bases match TRBD2. Germline V gene data show CDR1 as KGHSH and CDR2 as LQKENI. The trim removed 2 bases at V and 1 base at J, leaving 2 bases unmatched. This CDR3 region has 14 residues. CDR3 amino acids: CASSPGRESYEQYF. The CDR3, as DNA: TGTGCCAGCTCACCAGGGAGGGAGTCCTACGAGCAGTACTTC.

The V gene is TRBV10-3, the J gene TRBJ2-7; D is perhaps TRBD1 (7 bases). V shed 0 bases and J shed 3 bases, with 12 bases lying between them. This CDR3 is built from 15 residues. Per the germline V gene, CDR1 is ENHRY and CDR2 is SYGVKD. The CDR3 region has the DNA TGTGCCATCAGTGAGTCGACTCAGGGGGGCTACGAGCAGTACTTC. This translates into CAISESTQGGYEQYF.

CDR3 coding DNA: TGTGCCAGCAGCTTCCCCGGGACACCCTATGGCTACACCTTC. This sequence encodes CASSFPGTPYGYTF. The rearrangement joins TRBV7-2 to TRBJ1-2, with TRBD1 as a possible D gene (6 bases). The germline gives CDR1 SGHTA, CDR2 FQGNSA. V lost 3 bases to trimming and J lost 4 bases, with 12 bases between them. CDR3 length equals 14 residues.

The V and J genes are TRBV29-1 and TRBJ1-1, with D perhaps matching TRBD1 (5 bases). Per the germline V gene, CDR1 is SQVTM and CDR2 is ANQGSEA. The CDR3 has 12 amino acids. V was clipped by 5 bases and J by 2 bases, with 9 bases between them. The CDR3 coding sequence is TGCAGCGTTTTGACAGCCAACACTGAAGCTTTCTTT. Encoded protein: CSVLTANTEAFF.

The table lists this clone with a few counts. This chain uses TRBV13 with TRBJ1-6, with D possibly being TRBD1 (5 bases). V gave up 3 bases and J gave up 18 bases, with 21 bases separating them. CDR1 PRHDT and CDR2 FYEKMQ come from the germline V gene (reference sequence). The CDR3 length is 14 residues. The CDR3 DNA sequence: TGTGCCAGCAGCTTTAGAGCGTCAGGGTCCTATCCCCACTTT. Protein product: CASSFRASGSYPHF.

This rearrangement joins TRBV28 to TRBJ1-1; D not resolved. Trimming stripped 6 bases from V and 4 bases from J, with 6 bases between. This CDR3 spans 11 amino acids. The V gene's germline CDR1 is MDHEN and CDR2 SYDVKM. In nucleotides, the CDR3 is TGTGCCAGCAGGGGAACCACTGAAGCTTTCTTT. This encodes CASRGTTEAFF. Full variable domain (remainder filled in from reference TRBV28 and TRBJ1-1): DVKVTQSSRYLVKRTGEKVFLECVQDMDHENMFWYRQDPGLGLRLIYFSYDVKMKEKGDIPEGYSVSREKKERFSLILESASTNQTSMYLCASRGTTEAFFGQGTRLTVV.

The chain employs TRBV9 and TRBJ2-1; TRBD2 is a possible D gene (6 bases). The V end was cut by 0 bases, the J end by 5 bases, with 15 bases between. Germline lookup yields CDR1 SGDLS and CDR2 YYNGEE. The CDR3 extends over 16 amino acids. In nucleotides, the CDR3 is TGTGCCAGCAGCGTAGGGACAACTAGCTTACACAATGAGCAGTTCTTC. Translating it yields CASSVGTTSLHNEQFF.

DNA of the CDR3: TGCAGTGCCCGGTGGGGGGGTCAGCATTTT. It is translated as CSARWGGQHF. V and J are TRBV20-1 and TRBJ1-5, with D possibly being TRBD1 (5 bases). V lost 6 bases to trimming and J lost 13 bases, with 13 bases between them. In germline, CDR1 is DFQATT, CDR2 SNEGSKA (reference sequence). This CDR3 comprises 10 residues.

V usage is TRBV2 and J usage is TRBJ2-7; 8 bases are a match to TRBD2. Germline V gene sequence: CDR1 SNHLY, CDR2 FYNNEI. V lost 10 bases, J lost 2 bases, and 7 bases stayed unmatched. CDR3 length equals 13 residues. In nucleotides, the CDR3 is TGTGCCAACCGGCGGGGGGTAACCTACGAGCAGTACTTC. It yields the protein CANRRGVTYEQYF.

The chain employs TRBV7-2 and TRBJ2-3; 8 positions match TRBD2. Germline lookup yields CDR1 SGHTA and CDR2 FQGNSA. V lost 5 bases and J lost 5; bases outside the gene matches: 12. CDR3 size: 16 residues. The CDR3 reads CASSRLGGVLGDTQYF. The CDR3 DNA sequence: TGTGCCAGCAGCCGCCTCGGGGGGGTCTTGGGAGATACGCAGTATTTT.

This rearrangement joins TRBV18 to TRBJ2-2, with D possibly being TRBD2 (6 bases). V was cut by 3 bases and J by 3 bases, with 11 bases left in between. The CDR3 has 15 amino acids. Per germline, CDR1 KGHSH and CDR2 LQKENI. The DNA of the CDR3 is TGTGCCAGCTCACCGGAGGGCTTTTACACCGGGGAGCTGTTTTTT. Encoded protein: CASSPEGFYTGELFF.

The chain has TRBV11-2 and TRBJ2-1; D may be TRBD2 (6 bases). The CDR3 consists of 15 residues. Germline-derived CDR1 and CDR2 are SGHAT and FQNNGV. Trimming took 1 base from V and 4 from J, leaving 11 bases between them. This chain's CDR3 is CASSLGSGVYNEQFF. CDR3 DNA sequence: TGTGCCAGCAGCTTAGGGTCGGGGGTGTACAATGAGCAGTTCTTC.

The chain links TRBV9 to TRBJ2-2; TRBD2 might be the D (6 bases). V lost 4 bases and J lost 8, with 18 bases in between. CDR3 length: 15 amino acids. The germline CDR1 and CDR2 sequences are SGDLS and YYNGEE. The CDR3 sequence is CASSLRGAGMGELFF. The CDR3 nucleotides are TGTGCCAGCAGCCTACGAGGGGCGGGAATGGGGGAGCTGTTTTTT.